This T cell receptor beta chain originates from a study of beta chain features in type 1 diabetes. Findings and caveats of the study: Within each of all four CD4+ subsets, Type 1 diabetes patients had TCRB CDR3s that were moderately but significantly shorter. Within patients, naive, central memory and Treg TCRB repertoires seemed more similar than within healthy donors. VDJ junctions in type 1 diabetes patients carried more deletions and fewer insertions. Highly expressing activated T cells could be over-counted with a cDNA template.

TCRB transcripts that were expressed got sequenced, as all of the isolated RNA had been reverse transcribed. TCRdb's table, derived via immunoSEQ multiplex PCR, lists solely in-frame clones and lacks some. Of some 700,000 clones listed, 13% are singletons. Over 95% purity was reached by all sorted populations. As for this clone: Its target is unknown.

V dropped 8 bases and J dropped 3; count of bases not matched to a gene: 10. This CDR3 has 15 amino acids. CDR1 and CDR2 from the germline V gene are ENHRY and SYGVKD. The source material was naive CD4+ T cells from blood. The V call is TRBV10-3, the J call TRBJ2-1; 7 bases fit TRBD1. This TCR came from a man between 18 and 35 years old with type 1 diabetes. The CDR3 DNA reads TGTGCCATCCGGGATCCGGGACAGAACTACAATGAGCAGTTCTTC. Amino acids: CAIRDPGQNYNEQFF.